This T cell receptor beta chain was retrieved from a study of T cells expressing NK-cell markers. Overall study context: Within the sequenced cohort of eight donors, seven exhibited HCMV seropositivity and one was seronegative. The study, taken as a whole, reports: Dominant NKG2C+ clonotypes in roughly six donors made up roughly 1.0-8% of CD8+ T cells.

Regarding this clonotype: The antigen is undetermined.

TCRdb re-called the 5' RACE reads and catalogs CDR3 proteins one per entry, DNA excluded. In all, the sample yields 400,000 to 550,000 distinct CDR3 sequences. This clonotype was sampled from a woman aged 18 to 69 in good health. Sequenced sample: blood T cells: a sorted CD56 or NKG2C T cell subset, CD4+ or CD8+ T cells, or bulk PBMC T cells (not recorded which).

CDR3 residues: CATSRDLASGSNEQYF. J is TRBJ2-7 and V is TRBV15; there is no DNA to check the TCRdb D call of TRBD2. Germline lookup yields CDR1 LNHNV and CDR2 YYDKDF (reference sequence). The CDR3 contains 16 residues.